Below, 29 T cell receptor beta chains from the same sample are listed, as sequenced in a study of blood T cell repertoires in COVID-19. The repertoire was sequenced with immunoSEQ multiplex PCR; TCRdb's copy has only in-frame clones and lacks some. This table holds more than 85,000 clones, roughly 88% found once. Sequenced: peripheral blood. These receptors were collected from a human donor in a cohort sampled during active COVID-19.

V usage is TRBV13 and J usage is TRBJ2-7; 7 nucleotides line up with TRBD2. There are 15 residues in the CDR3. J was trimmed by 3 bases and V by 3 bases; bases with no gene match: 8. The germline V gene has CDR1 PRHDT and CDR2 FYEKMQ (reference sequence). CDR3 bases: TGTGCCAGCAGCTTTTTCAGCGGGGCCCTCTACGAGCAGTACTTC. Protein product: CASSFFSGALYEQYF. Full variable domain (outside the CDR3, taken from reference TRBV13 and TRBJ2-7): AAGVIQSPRHLIKEKRETATLKCYPIPRHDTVYWYQQGPGQDPQFLISFYEKMQSDKGSIPDRFSAQQFSDYHSELNMSSLELGDSALYFCASSFFSGALYEQYFGPGTRLTVT.

The rearrangement links TRBV6-5 to TRBJ2-1, with 7 bases fitting TRBD2. V trimming: 11 bases; J trimming: 9 bases; junction bases outside the gene matches: 10. Germline lookup yields CDR1 MNHEY and CDR2 SVGAGI. This CDR3 contains 12 residues. This CDR3 is CAATSPSGEQFF. CDR3 coding DNA: TGTGCCGCAACATCGCCTAGCGGTGAGCAGTTCTTC.

V is TRBV19 and J is TRBJ1-2; 7 nucleotides align to TRBD1. The CDR3 spans 14 residues. Germline-derived CDR1 and CDR2 are LNHDA and SQIVND (reference sequence). V lost 5 bases and J lost 4; bases outside the gene matches: 7. CDR3 amino acids: CASSLTGDAYGYTF. CDR3 nucleotide sequence: TGTGCCAGTAGTCTTACAGGGGATGCCTATGGCTACACCTTC. Full variable domain (remainder filled in from reference TRBV19 and TRBJ1-2): DGGITQSPKYLFRKEGQNVTLSCEQNLNHDAMYWYRQDPGQGLRLIYYSQIVNDFQKGDIAEGYSVSREKKESFPLTVTSAQKNPTAFYLCASSLTGDAYGYTFGSGTRLTVV.

V is TRBV14 and J is TRBJ2-7, with TRBD1 matching over 9 bases. The CDR3 has 15 residues. CDR1 is SGHDN, CDR2 FVKESK, per germline. J was trimmed by 2 bases and V by 4 bases; bases with no gene match: 6. As DNA, the CDR3 is TGTGCCAGCAGCCCCCTACGGACAGGGGCCTACGAGCAGTACTTC. Translating it yields CASSPLRTGAYEQYF.

This clone came up a few times. This chain joins TRBV7-8 and TRBJ2-7; TRBD2 matches 11 bases. CDR3 size: 15 residues. Germline loops: CDR1 SGHVS, CDR2 FQNEAQ. The trim removed 5 bases at V and 6 bases at J, leaving 9 bases unmatched. CDR3 sequence: CASSRSGRGTGEQYF. The CDR3 DNA reads TGTGCCAGCAGCCGTAGCGGGAGGGGGACTGGCGAGCAGTACTTC.

A single count supports this clone. This rearrangement joins TRBV19 to TRBJ1-4, with D unclear. Trimming took off 5 bases at V and 7 bases at J, with 17 bases between the two ends. Germline V gene lookup returns CDR1 LNHDA and CDR2 SQIVND (reference sequence). The CDR3 totals 15 residues. CDR3 bases: TGTGCCAGTAGTCTCAGCGAGGCGCCGGGTGAAAAACTGTTTTTT. Translated, it gives CASSLSEAPGEKLFF.

V and J are TRBV2 and TRBJ1-5; 8 nucleotides line up with TRBD1. CDR1 SNHLY and CDR2 FYNNEI come from the germline V gene. The CDR3 totals 14 residues. The junction had 4 bases not matched to a gene; V was cut back by 7 bases and J by 2 bases. CDR3 sequence reads: CASTDRVGNQPQHF. CDR3 in DNA: TGTGCCAGCACGGACAGGGTCGGCAATCAGCCCCAGCATTTT.

This chain uses TRBV7-9 with TRBJ2-5; D may be TRBD1 (6 bases). V dropped 5 bases and J dropped 4 bases, with 20 bases sitting between them. The CDR3 runs 16 residues. Germline CDR1 and CDR2: SEHNR and FQNEAQ (reference sequence). This CDR3 reads CASSGSRDTLRETQYF. Written as DNA, the CDR3 is TGTGCCAGCAGCGGCAGCCGGGACACCCTACGAGAGACCCAGTACTTC. Supplemented by reference TRBV7-9 and TRBJ2-5, the full variable domain reads DTGVSQNPRHKITKRGQNVTFRCDPISEHNRLYWYRQTLGQGPEFLTYFQNEAQLEKSRLLSDRFSAERPKGSFSTLEIQRTEQGDSAMYLCASSGSRDTLRETQYFGPGTRLLVL.

The chain has TRBV4-3 and TRBJ1-3, with 7 bases aligning to TRBD1. The ends lost 6 bases at V and 0 bases at J; junction bases unmatched: 2. The CDR3 loop spans 14 amino acids. The germline V gene has CDR1 LGHNA and CDR2 YSLEER. CDR3 sequence: CASRRTGSGNTIYF. As DNA, the CDR3 is TGCGCCAGCAGACGGACAGGCTCTGGAAACACCATATATTTT.

The V call is TRBV19, the J call TRBJ2-5; 12 nucleotides agree with TRBD1. After removal of 4 bases from V and 5 bases from J, the junction contained 8 bases not matched to a gene. The CDR3 runs to 16 residues. Per the germline V gene, CDR1 is LNHDA and CDR2 is SQIVND (reference sequence). In nucleotides, the CDR3 is TGTGCCAGTAGTACCTCCGGGACAGGGGGCATCGAGACCCAGTACTTC. It yields the protein CASSTSGTGGIETQYF.

This sequence joins TRBV3-1 (or the pseudogene TRBV3-2) and TRBJ2-5; 9 bases are shared with TRBD2. The CDR3 spans 15 residues. With 4 bases clipped from V and 3 bases from J, the junction kept 6 bases outside the gene matches. The germline gives CDR1 LGHDT, CDR2 YNNKEL (reference sequence). The CDR3 is CASSPGLAREETQYF. The CDR3 DNA reads as TGTGCCAGCAGCCCTGGACTAGCGAGGGAAGAGACCCAGTACTTC.

The J gene is TRBJ2-3, the V gene TRBV7-2; 11 bases align to TRBD2. Germline CDR1 is SGHTA and CDR2 is FQGNSA. Trimming took 5 bases from V and 4 from J; bases not matched to a gene: 8. The CDR3 runs to 16 residues. CDR3 region: CASSQRLAGGSDTQYF. As DNA, the CDR3 is TGTGCCAGCAGCCAGAGGCTAGCGGGGGGCTCAGATACGCAGTATTTT.

The chain links TRBV7-9 to TRBJ1-1; a weak D match, TRBD1 (6 bases). The CDR3 spans 15 residues. Between the trimmed V and J ends, which lost 3 bases and 4 bases, there was a span of 15 bases. Germline V gene sequence: CDR1 SEHNR, CDR2 FQNEAQ (reference sequence). Here the CDR3 reads CASSFLTTGPTEAFF. The CDR3 bases are TGTGCCAGCAGCTTCTTAACTACAGGGCCCACTGAAGCTTTCTTT.

This sequence joins TRBV7-9 and TRBJ1-2; maybe TRBD1 (5 bases). In germline, CDR1 is SEHNR, CDR2 FQNEAQ (reference sequence). This CDR3 is 13 amino acids long. Trimming removed 1 base from V and 2 bases from J, with 5 bases in between. This CDR3 reads CASSLGQNYGYTF. Here the CDR3 DNA reads TGTGCCAGCAGCTTAGGACAGAACTATGGCTACACCTTC.

The chain is built from TRBV27 and TRBJ2-7; a possible D gene is TRBD1 (5 bases). The V end was cut by 5 bases, the J end by 3 bases, with 14 bases between. This CDR3 is built from 14 residues. Germline V gives CDR1 MNHEY, CDR2 SMNVEV (reference sequence). CDR3 DNA sequence: TGTGCCAGCAGTCGCCAGGGTACGGGCTACGAGCAGTACTTC. Protein product: CASSRQGTGYEQYF.

V usage is TRBV4-1 and J usage is TRBJ2-1; 11 bases line up with TRBD1. Germline lookup yields CDR1 MGHRA and CDR2 YSYEKL. The CDR3 is made up of 14 amino acids. With V trimmed by 6 bases and J by 7 bases, 5 bases remained unmatched. CDR3 protein: CASRRDRGRNEQFF. The CDR3 region has the DNA TGCGCCAGCAGAAGGGACAGGGGGAGAAATGAGCAGTTCTTC.

The chain joins TRBV5-1 to TRBJ2-1; D may be TRBD2 (6 bases). The germline CDR1 and CDR2 sequences are SGHRS and YFSETQ. Trimming pared 4 bases from V and 6 bases from J, leaving 14 bases between. The CDR3 spans 14 residues. CDR3 amino acids: CASSISGTSNEQFF. Here the CDR3 DNA reads TGCGCCAGCAGCATCTCCGGGACTTCCAATGAGCAGTTCTTC.

This chain uses TRBV2 with TRBJ2-5; 13 bases match TRBD2. V shed 5 bases, J shed 10 bases, and the junction held 1 base outside the gene matches. The germline gives CDR1 SNHLY, CDR2 FYNNEI. The CDR3 runs to 12 residues. CDR3 nucleotide sequence: TGTGCCAGCAGTACTAGCGGGGGGGGCCAGTACTTC. Its protein product is CASSTSGGGQYF.

The chain links TRBV4-2 to TRBJ2-4, with TRBD2 matching over 8 bases. This CDR3 is 15 amino acids long. V lost 0 bases and J lost 4; bases outside the gene matches: 2. CDR1 and CDR2 (germline): LGHNA, YNFKEQ. The CDR3 loop is CASSQELAEKNIQYF. The CDR3 DNA sequence: TGTGCCAGCAGCCAAGAACTAGCGGAGAAAAACATTCAGTACTTC.

The chain uses TRBV2 and TRBJ2-7; 7 nucleotides line up with TRBD1. CDR3 length equals 17 residues. The germline V gene has CDR1 SNHLY and CDR2 FYNNEI. Trimming at V came to 6 bases and at J to 2 bases, leaving 16 bases not matched to a gene. This chain's CDR3 is CASRVQGQPARTYEQYF. CDR3 coding DNA: TGTGCCAGCAGAGTGCAGGGACAGCCCGCCCGAACCTACGAGCAGTACTTC.

On this clone itself: One end of the junction is discordant with germline, which a read error may explain. V usage is TRBV5-1 and J usage is TRBJ1-2; 10 nucleotides line up with TRBD1. The CDR3 runs 15 residues. Germline CDR1 SGHRS, CDR2 YFSETQ. This CDR3 reads CASSSTGGDQYDYTF. DNA for the CDR3: TGCGCCAGCAGCTCGACAGGGGGCGATCAGTATGACTACACCTTC.

The rearrangement joins TRBV28 to TRBJ1-5; 8 bases line up with TRBD1. The CDR3 length is 15 residues. Trimming removed 5 bases from V and 6 bases from J; junction bases left unmatched: 9. Germline-derived CDR1 and CDR2 are MDHEN and SYDVKM. CDR3 loop: CASSAWTGYPQPQHF. CDR3 sequence (DNA): TGTGCCAGCAGTGCCTGGACAGGGTACCCTCAGCCCCAGCATTTT.

The rearrangement joins TRBV6-1 to TRBJ1-2; 9 positions agree with TRBD1. The CDR3 contains 16 residues. Germline CDR1 and CDR2: MNHNS and SASEGT. The V gene end was trimmed by 3 bases and the J gene end by 2 bases; junction bases not matched to a gene: 7. The CDR3 protein is CASSEGQQGANYGYTF. The CDR3 coding sequence is TGTGCCAGCAGTGAGGGTCAACAGGGGGCGAACTATGGCTACACCTTC.

The rearrangement joins TRBV6-5 to TRBJ2-7; 11 bases map to TRBD1. The V segment lost 7 bases and the J segment 8 bases; nucleotides outside the gene matches: 10. CDR3 length equals 14 residues. Germline V gene lookup returns CDR1 MNHEY and CDR2 SVGAGI. CDR3 bases: TGTGCCAGCACTACAGGACAGGGGGCGCCCAAGCAGTACTTC. Its protein product is CASTTGQGAPKQYF.

V and J are TRBV28 and TRBJ1-2; maybe TRBD1 (6 bases). There are 16 residues in the CDR3. V lost 9 bases and J lost 1, with 21 bases in between. CDR1 and CDR2 (germline): MDHEN, SYDVKM. DNA for the CDR3: TGTGCCAGTTCCCCCGGGGGGGGCTTCCTTAACTATGGCTACACCTTC. Its translation: CASSPGGGFLNYGYTF.

This clone came up once. CDR3 residues: CASSLGRSGLAGNTDTQYF. The CDR3 nucleotides are TGTGCCAGCAGCCTTGGGAGGTCAGGACTAGCGGGAAACACAGATACGCAGTATTTT. The chain has TRBV3-1 (or the pseudogene TRBV3-2) and TRBJ2-3, with 12 nucleotides matching TRBD2. There are 19 residues in the CDR3. The germline V gene encodes CDR1 LGHDT and CDR2 YNNKEL (reference sequence). The V and J ends lost 4 bases and 2 bases, in that order; junction bases with no gene match: 13.

The V call is TRBV9, the J call TRBJ1-5, with 8 bases identical to TRBD1. Germline CDR1 reads SGDLS; CDR2 reads YYNGEE. Trimming at V came to 0 bases and at J to 8 bases, leaving 19 bases not matched to a gene. The CDR3 runs 19 residues. For the CDR3, the DNA is TGTGCCAGCAGCGTAGCTGAGTACCGACAGGGGATGGGGAAAAAGCCCCAGCATTTT. Translating gives CASSVAEYRQGMGKKPQHF.

This clone appeared once. The J gene is TRBJ2-1, the V gene TRBV7-3; the D gene is possibly TRBD2 (5 bases). The CDR3 spans 16 residues. Germline V gives CDR1 SGHTA, CDR2 FQGTGA. The V end lost 1 base, the J end lost 4 bases, and 14 bases lay between the germline ends. The DNA for the CDR3 is TGTGCCAGCAGCTTAATTAGGAGAGGGCGGTACAATGAGCAGTTCTTC. Its translation is CASSLIRRGRYNEQFF.

This clone occurred once. The chain links TRBV24-1 to TRBJ1-1; D gene uncertain. The germline V gene encodes CDR1 KGHDR and CDR2 SFDVKD. Trimming took 5 bases from V and 3 from J, leaving 6 bases between them. The CDR3 spans 12 residues. CDR3 region: CATSARDTEAFF. The CDR3 DNA follows: TGTGCCACCAGTGCCCGGGACACTGAAGCTTTCTTT.